These 10 T cell receptor beta chains share one sample of origin, sequenced in a study of T-cell memory formation after mild COVID-19. TCRdb used MiXCR to reprocess the 5' RACE reads, holding one entry per CDR3 protein. The profile shows around 200,000 distinct CDR3 sequences, 9% to 10% of them singletons. The sample comprised PBMCs or a T cell subset sorted from them (not recorded which). These TCRs come from a man younger than 35 who had mild COVID-19 (a few samples of this study predate the infection). Cell type and time point are not known.

This clonotype was detected a few times. This chain joins TRBV4-3 and TRBJ2-5, with D possibly matching TRBD2 (6 bases). CDR1 and CDR2 (germline): LGHNA, YSLEER. The CDR3 loop spans 15 amino acids. V lost 5 bases and J 5 bases, leaving 18 bases between the germline ends. CDR3 nucleotides: TGCGCCAGCAGCTCCGGGCCGGGAGCTGGCGAGACCCAGTACTTC. This gives the protein CASSSGPGAGETQYF.

The sample holds a few counts of this clonotype. This chain links TRBV5-1 with TRBJ2-3; the match to TRBD2 covers 9 bases. V shed 4 bases and J 2 bases; nucleotides not matched to a gene: 8. CDR3 size: 16 residues. Germline values: CDR1 SGHRS, CDR2 YFSETQ. In DNA, the CDR3 is TGCGCCAGCAGCCCCTCGCGACTAGCGGACACAGATACGCAGTATTTT. This codes for CASSPSRLADTDTQYF.

This clonotype was observed a few times. V gene TRBV5-5 combines with J gene TRBJ2-2; no clear D. Trimming took off 0 bases at V and 2 bases at J, with 17 bases between the two ends. Germline values: CDR1 SGHKS, CDR2 YYEKEE (reference sequence). There are 18 residues in the CDR3. The DNA of the CDR3 is TGTGCCAGCAGCTTGGCTCGGCTAAGGTGGCCTAACACCGGGGAGCTGTTTTTT. It encodes CASSLARLRWPNTGELFF.

J is TRBJ2-5 and V is TRBV4-2, with D maybe TRBD2 (5 bases). Germline CDR1 reads LGHNA; CDR2 reads YNFKEQ. This CDR3 region has 17 residues. The ends were cut back, 1 base at V and 2 bases at J, with 17 bases in the middle. The CDR3 sequence is CASSQVGERNFQETQYF. For the CDR3, the DNA is TGTGCCAGCAGCCAAGTCGGGGAGAGGAACTTTCAAGAGACCCAGTACTTC.

V gene TRBV11-3 combines with J gene TRBJ1-2; no definite D call. Trimming shortened V by 3 bases and J by 3 bases, and 8 bases separated the two germline ends. CDR1 SGHNT and CDR2 YENEEA come from the germline V gene. The CDR3 covers 13 residues. The CDR3 DNA reads as TGTGCCAGCAGCTTTTACGAGTACTATGGCTACACCTTC. Its protein is CASSFYEYYGYTF. The full variable domain, with the rest looked up from reference TRBV11-3 and TRBJ1-2, is EAGVVQSPRYKIIEKKQPVAFWCNPISGHNTLYWYLQNLGQGPELLIRYENEEAVDDSQLPKDRFSAERLKGVDSTLKIQPAELGDSAVYLCASSFYEYYGYTFGSGTRLTVV.

The CDR3: CASSQEIADQPQHF. The CDR3 DNA sequence: TGCGCCAGCAGCCAAGAAATTGCAGATCAGCCCCAGCATTTT. The gene calls are TRBV4-1 and TRBJ1-5; D is ambiguous. V lost 0 bases to trimming and J lost 5 bases, with 8 bases between them. The germline V gene encodes CDR1 MGHRA and CDR2 YSYEKL. The length of the CDR3 is 14 residues.

The chain recombines TRBV7-9 with TRBJ2-7; D is perhaps TRBD2 (5 bases). CDR1 SEHNR and CDR2 FQNEAQ come from the germline V gene (reference sequence). The germline V and J ends were trimmed by 7 bases and 1 base, with 8 bases remaining between them. CDR3 length: 12 residues. CDR3: CASNWESYEQYF. The CDR3 nucleotides are TGTGCCAGCAATTGGGAGTCCTACGAGCAGTACTTC.

This clonotype was counted only a few times. CDR3 residues: CASSTLAGGKNIQYF. DNA for the CDR3: TGTGCCAGCAGTACGCTCGCGGGGGGGAAAAACATTCAGTACTTC. The chain combines TRBV28 with TRBJ2-4; TRBD2 agrees at 9 bases. This CDR3 region has 15 residues. J lost 4 bases, V lost 5 bases, and 6 bases had no gene match. Looked up from germline, CDR1 is MDHEN and CDR2 is SYDVKM.

V usage is TRBV18 and J usage is TRBJ2-5; unclear D gene. The CDR3 contains 15 residues. The germline V gene has CDR1 KGHSH and CDR2 LQKENI. V was cut by 4 bases and J by 5 bases, with 17 bases left in between. CDR3 protein: CASSRALPDLETQYF. The CDR3 DNA is TGTGCCAGCTCACGGGCCCTTCCGGATTTGGAGACCCAGTACTTC. The variable domain in full, with the rest retrieved from reference TRBV18 and TRBJ2-5, is NAGVMQNPRHLVRRRGQEARLRCSPMKGHSHVYWYRQLPEEGLKFMVYLQKENIIDESGMPKERFSAEFPKEGPSILRIQQVVRGDSAAYFCASSRALPDLETQYFGPGTRLLVL.

V and J are TRBV6-5 and TRBJ2-3; D is unresolved. The CDR3 spans 15 residues. Germline CDR1 and CDR2: MNHEY and SVGAGI. V lost 5 bases and J lost 2, with 14 bases in between. The CDR3 region has the DNA TGTGCCAGCAGTCCGAGGACCCCTTACACAGATACGCAGTATTTT. Amino acids: CASSPRTPYTDTQYF.